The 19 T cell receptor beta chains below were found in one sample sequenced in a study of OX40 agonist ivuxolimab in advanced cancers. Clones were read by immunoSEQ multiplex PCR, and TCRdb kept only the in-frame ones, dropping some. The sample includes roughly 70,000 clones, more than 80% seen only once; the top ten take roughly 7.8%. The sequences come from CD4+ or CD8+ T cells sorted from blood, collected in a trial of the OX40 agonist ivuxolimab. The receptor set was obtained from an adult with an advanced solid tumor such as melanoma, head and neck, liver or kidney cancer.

DNA for the CDR3: TGTGCCAGCAGCTGGGGTCTAGGAGAGCAGTACTTC. It is translated as CASSWGLGEQYF. The rearrangement joins TRBV7-3 to TRBJ2-7, with no clear D. This CDR3 contains 12 residues. V was cut by 4 bases and J by 7 bases, with 11 bases left in between. The V gene's germline CDR1 is SGHTA and CDR2 FQGTGA.

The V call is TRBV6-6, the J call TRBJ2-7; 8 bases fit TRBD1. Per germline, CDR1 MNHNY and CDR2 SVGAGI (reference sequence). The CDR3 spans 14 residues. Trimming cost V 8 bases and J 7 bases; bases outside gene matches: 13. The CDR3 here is CASSQGRGRGEQYF. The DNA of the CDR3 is TGTGCCAGCTCACAGGGCAGGGGGCGCGGGGAGCAGTACTTC.

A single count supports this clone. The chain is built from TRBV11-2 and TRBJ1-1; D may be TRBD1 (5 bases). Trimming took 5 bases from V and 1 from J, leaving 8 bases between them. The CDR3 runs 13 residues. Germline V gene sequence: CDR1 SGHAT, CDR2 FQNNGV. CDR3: CASSADRNTEAFF. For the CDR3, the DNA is TGTGCCAGCAGCGCCGACAGGAACACTGAAGCTTTCTTT. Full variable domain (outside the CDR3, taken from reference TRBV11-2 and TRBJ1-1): EAGVAQSPRYKIIEKRQSVAFWCNPISGHATLYWYQQILGQGPKLLIQFQNNGVVDDSQLPKDRFSAERLKGVDSTLKIQPAKLEDSAVYLCASSADRNTEAFFGQGTRLTVV.

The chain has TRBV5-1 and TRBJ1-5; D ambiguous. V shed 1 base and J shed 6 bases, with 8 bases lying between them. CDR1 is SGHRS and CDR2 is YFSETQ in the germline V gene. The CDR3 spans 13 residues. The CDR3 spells CASSLNKGQPQHF. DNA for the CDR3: TGCGCCAGCAGCTTGAATAAGGGTCAGCCCCAGCATTTT. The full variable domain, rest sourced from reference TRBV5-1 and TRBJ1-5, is KAGVTQTPRYLIKTRGQQVTLSCSPISGHRSVSWYQQTPGQGLQFLFEYFSETQRNKGNFPGRFSGRQFSNSRSEMNVSTLELGDSALYLCASSLNKGQPQHFGDGTRLSIL.

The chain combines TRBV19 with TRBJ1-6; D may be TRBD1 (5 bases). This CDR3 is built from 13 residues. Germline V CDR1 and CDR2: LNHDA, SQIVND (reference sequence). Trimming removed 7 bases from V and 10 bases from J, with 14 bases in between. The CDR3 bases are TGTGCCAGTACCCAGGACATACGGTCACCCCTCCACTTT. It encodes CASTQDIRSPLHF.

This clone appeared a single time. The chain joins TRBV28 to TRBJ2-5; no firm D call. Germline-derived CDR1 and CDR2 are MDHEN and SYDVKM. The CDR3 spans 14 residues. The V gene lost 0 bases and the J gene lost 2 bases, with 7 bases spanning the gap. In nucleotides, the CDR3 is TGTGCCAGCAGTTTATGGCAGGAGCAAGAGACCCAGTACTTC. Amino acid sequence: CASSLWQEQETQYF. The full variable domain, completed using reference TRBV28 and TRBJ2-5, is DVKVTQSSRYLVKRTGEKVFLECVQDMDHENMFWYRQDPGLGLRLIYFSYDVKMKEKGDIPEGYSVSREKKERFSLILESASTNQTSMYLCASSLWQEQETQYFGPGTRLLVL.

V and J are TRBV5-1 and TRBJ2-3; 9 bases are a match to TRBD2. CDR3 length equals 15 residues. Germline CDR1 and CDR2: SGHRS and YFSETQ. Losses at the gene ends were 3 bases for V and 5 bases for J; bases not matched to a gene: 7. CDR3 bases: TGCGCCAGCAGCTCCGCGGGGGGGCCGCAAGATACGCAGTATTTT. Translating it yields CASSSAGGPQDTQYF. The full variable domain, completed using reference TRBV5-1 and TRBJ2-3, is KAGVTQTPRYLIKTRGQQVTLSCSPISGHRSVSWYQQTPGQGLQFLFEYFSETQRNKGNFPGRFSGRQFSNSRSEMNVSTLELGDSALYLCASSSAGGPQDTQYFGPGTRLTVL.

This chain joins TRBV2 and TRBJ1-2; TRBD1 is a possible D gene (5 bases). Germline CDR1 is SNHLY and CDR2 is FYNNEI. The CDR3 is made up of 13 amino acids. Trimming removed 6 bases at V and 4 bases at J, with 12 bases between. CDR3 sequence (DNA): TGTGCCAGCAGCCCCGACAGTCTCTATGGCTACACCTTC. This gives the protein CASSPDSLYGYTF.

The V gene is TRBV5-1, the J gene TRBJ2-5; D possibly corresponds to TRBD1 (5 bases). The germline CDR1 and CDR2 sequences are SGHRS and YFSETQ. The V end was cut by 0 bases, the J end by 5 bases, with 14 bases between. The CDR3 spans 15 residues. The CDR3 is CASSLGSQGRETQYF. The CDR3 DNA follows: TGCGCCAGCAGCTTGGGGTCTCAGGGAAGGGAGACCCAGTACTTC.

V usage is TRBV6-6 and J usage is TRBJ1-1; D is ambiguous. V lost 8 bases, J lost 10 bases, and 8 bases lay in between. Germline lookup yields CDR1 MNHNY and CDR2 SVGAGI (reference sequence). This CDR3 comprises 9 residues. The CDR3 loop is CASSGPAFF. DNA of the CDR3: TGTGCCAGCTCAGGACCAGCTTTCTTT.

The CDR3 DNA reads TGTGCCTGGAGAAAACTGGAGGCTGGGAGGGAAAAACTGTTTTTT. This codes for CAWRKLEAGREKLFF. J is TRBJ1-4 and V is TRBV30; D call uncertain. This CDR3 spans 15 amino acids. The V and J ends lost 3 bases and 8 bases respectively, with 19 bases between them. Germline CDR1 GTSNPN, CDR2 SVGIG (reference sequence).

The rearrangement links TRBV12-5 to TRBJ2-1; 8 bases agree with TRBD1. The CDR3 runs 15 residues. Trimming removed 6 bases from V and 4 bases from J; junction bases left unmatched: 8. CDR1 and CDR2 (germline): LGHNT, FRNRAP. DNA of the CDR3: TGTGCTAGTGGCCGCCCCGGACAGGGTTACAATGAGCAGTTCTTC. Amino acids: CASGRPGQGYNEQFF.

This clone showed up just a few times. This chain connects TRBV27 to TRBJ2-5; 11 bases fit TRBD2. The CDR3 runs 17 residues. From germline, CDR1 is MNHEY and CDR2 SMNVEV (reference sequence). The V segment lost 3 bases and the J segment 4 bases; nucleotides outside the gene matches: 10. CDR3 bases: TGTGCCAGCAGTTTGAGATTAGCGGGGGGGCCCGGAGAGACCCAGTACTTC. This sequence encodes CASSLRLAGGPGETQYF.

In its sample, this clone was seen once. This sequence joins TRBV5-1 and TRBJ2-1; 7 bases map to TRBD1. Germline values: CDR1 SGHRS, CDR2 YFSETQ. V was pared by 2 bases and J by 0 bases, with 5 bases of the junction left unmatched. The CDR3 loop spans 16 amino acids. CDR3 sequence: CASSLQGTSSYNEQFF. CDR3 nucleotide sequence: TGCGCCAGCAGCTTACAGGGGACGAGCTCCTACAATGAGCAGTTCTTC.

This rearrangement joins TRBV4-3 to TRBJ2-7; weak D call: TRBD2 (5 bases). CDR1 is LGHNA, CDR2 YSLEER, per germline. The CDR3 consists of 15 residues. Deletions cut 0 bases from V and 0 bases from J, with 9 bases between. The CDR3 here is CASSQDRTASYEQYF. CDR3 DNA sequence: TGCGCCAGCAGCCAAGATAGGACTGCCTCCTACGAGCAGTACTTC.

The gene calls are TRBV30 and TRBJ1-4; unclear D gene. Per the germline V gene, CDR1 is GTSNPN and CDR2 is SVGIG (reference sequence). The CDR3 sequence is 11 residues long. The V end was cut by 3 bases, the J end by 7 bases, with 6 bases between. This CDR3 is CAWRRSEKLFF. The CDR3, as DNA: TGTGCCTGGAGACGTAGTGAAAAACTGTTTTTT.

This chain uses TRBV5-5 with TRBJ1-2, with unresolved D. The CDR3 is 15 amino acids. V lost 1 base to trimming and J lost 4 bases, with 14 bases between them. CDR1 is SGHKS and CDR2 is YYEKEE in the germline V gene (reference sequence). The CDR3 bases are TGTGCCAGCAGCTTGTCCGTAGGGCCTACCTATGGCTACACCTTC. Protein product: CASSLSVGPTYGYTF.

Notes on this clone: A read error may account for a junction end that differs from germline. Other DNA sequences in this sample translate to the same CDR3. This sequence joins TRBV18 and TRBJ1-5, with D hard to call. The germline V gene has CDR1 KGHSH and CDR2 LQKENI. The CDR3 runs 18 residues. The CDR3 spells CASSPAGLGIAGNQPQHF. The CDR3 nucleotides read TGTGCCAGCTCACCCGCCGGACTTGGGATCGCGGGCAATCAACCCCAGCATTTT. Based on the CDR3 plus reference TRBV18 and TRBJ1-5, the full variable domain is NAGVMQNPRHLVRRRGQEARLRCSPMKGHSHVYWYRQLPEEGLKFMVYLQKENIIDESGMPKERFSAEFPKEGPSILRIQQVVRGDSAAYFCASSPAGLGIAGNQPQHFGDGTRLSIL.

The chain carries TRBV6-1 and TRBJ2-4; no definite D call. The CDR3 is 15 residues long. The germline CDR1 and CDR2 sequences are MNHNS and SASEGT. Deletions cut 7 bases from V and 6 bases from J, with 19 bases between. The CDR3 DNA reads TGTGCCAGCATAAAGGTCTGGGCAAGTCGAAACATTCAGTACTTC. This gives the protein CASIKVWASRNIQYF.